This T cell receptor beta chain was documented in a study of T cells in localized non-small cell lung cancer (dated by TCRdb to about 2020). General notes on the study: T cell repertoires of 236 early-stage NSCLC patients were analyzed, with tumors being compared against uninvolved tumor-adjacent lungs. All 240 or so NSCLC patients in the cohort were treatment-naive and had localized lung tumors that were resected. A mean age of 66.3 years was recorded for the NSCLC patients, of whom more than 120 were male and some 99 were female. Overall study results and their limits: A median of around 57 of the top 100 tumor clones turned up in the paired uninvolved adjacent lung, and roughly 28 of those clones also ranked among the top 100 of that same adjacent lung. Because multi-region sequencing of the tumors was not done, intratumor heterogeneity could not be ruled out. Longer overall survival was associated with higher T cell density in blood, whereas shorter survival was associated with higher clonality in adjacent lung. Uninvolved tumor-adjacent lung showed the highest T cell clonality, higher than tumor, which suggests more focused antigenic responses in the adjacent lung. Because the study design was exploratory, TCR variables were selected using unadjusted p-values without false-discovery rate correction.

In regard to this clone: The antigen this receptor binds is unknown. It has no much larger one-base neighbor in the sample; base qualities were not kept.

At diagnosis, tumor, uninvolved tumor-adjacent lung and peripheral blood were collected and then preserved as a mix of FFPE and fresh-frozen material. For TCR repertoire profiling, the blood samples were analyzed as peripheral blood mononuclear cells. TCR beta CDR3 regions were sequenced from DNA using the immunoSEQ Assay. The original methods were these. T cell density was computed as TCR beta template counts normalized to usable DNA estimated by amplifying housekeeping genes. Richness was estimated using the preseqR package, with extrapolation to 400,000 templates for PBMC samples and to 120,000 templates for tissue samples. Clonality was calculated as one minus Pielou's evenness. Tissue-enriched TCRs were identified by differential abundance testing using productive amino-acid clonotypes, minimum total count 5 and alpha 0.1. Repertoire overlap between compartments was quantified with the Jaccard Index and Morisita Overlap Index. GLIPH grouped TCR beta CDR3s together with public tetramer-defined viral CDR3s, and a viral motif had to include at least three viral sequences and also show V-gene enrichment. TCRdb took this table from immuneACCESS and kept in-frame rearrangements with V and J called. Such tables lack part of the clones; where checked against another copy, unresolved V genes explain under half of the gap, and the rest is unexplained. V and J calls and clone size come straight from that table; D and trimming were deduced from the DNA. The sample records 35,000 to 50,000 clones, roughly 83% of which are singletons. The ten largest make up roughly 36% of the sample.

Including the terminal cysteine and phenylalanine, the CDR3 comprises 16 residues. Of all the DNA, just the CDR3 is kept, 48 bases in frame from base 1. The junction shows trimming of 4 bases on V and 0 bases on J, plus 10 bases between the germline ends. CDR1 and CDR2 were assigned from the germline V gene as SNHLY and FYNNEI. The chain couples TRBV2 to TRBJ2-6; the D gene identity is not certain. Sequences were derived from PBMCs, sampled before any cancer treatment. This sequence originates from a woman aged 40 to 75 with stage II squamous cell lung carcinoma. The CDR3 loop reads CASSGVGSSGANVLTF. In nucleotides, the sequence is TGTGCCAGCAGTGGGGTAGGGTCCTCTGGGGCCAACGTCCTGACTTTC.